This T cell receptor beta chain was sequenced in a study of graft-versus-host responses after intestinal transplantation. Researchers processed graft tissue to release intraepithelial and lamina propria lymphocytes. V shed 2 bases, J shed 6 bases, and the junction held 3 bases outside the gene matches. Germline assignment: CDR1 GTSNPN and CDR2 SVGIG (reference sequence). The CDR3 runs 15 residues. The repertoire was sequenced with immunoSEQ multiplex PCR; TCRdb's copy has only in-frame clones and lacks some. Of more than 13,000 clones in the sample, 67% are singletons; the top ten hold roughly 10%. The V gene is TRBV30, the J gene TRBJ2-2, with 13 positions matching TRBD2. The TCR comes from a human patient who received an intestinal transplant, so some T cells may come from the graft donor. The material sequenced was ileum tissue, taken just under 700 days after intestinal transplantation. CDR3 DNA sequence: TGTGCCTGGAGTACCGGACTAGCGGGGGCCGGGGAGCTGTTTTTT. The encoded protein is CAWSTGLAGAGELFF.